This entry lists 26 T cell receptor beta chains sequenced from one sample in a study of cytomegalovirus exposure and HLA in healthy donors. Using immunoSEQ multiplex PCR, the repertoire was profiled, and TCRdb retains in-frame clones only, with some absent. In the table there are some 340,000 clones, about 90% of which are singletons. Sequenced input: PBMCs. These receptors all come from a woman in her thirties in good health and CMV-seropositive.

The chain couples TRBV6-5 to TRBJ2-7; 10 nucleotides align to TRBD2. Germline CDR1 is MNHEY and CDR2 is SVGAGI. V lost 6 bases to trimming and J lost 5 bases; unmatched junction nucleotides: 7. This CDR3 contains 14 residues. The DNA for the CDR3 is TGTGCCAGCAGGGCACCGGGACTAGCGAACGAGCAGTACTTC. It yields the protein CASRAPGLANEQYF.

This chain connects TRBV30 to TRBJ2-4; no reliable D call. The CDR3 loop spans 13 amino acids. Germline CDR1 GTSNPN, CDR2 SVGIG (reference sequence). V lost 0 bases, J lost 6 bases, and 9 bases lay in between. The chain's CDR3 is CAWSVAMGNIQYF. For the CDR3, the DNA is TGTGCCTGGAGTGTTGCAATGGGAAACATTCAGTACTTC. Based on the CDR3 plus reference TRBV30 and TRBJ2-4, the full variable domain is SQTIHQWPATLVQPVGSPLSLECTVEGTSNPNLYWYRQAAGRGLQLLFYSVGIGQISSEVPQNLSASRPQDRQFILSSKKLLLSDSGFYLCAWSVAMGNIQYFGAGTRLSVL.

The chain joins TRBV6-5 to TRBJ1-1; TRBD1 aligns across 9 bases. This CDR3 contains 15 residues. The V and J ends lost 2 bases and 0 bases, in that order; junction bases with no gene match: 1. Germline values: CDR1 MNHEY, CDR2 SVGAGI. This CDR3 is CASSYRQGVNTEAFF. The CDR3 coding sequence is TGTGCCAGCAGTTACCGACAGGGGGTGAACACTGAAGCTTTCTTT.

This clone showed up just once. This chain connects TRBV2 to TRBJ1-2; 7 positions agree with TRBD1. The germline CDR1 and CDR2 sequences are SNHLY and FYNNEI. The CDR3 is 15 residues long. V lost 1 base and J lost 4; bases outside the gene matches: 6. CDR3 sequence (DNA): TGTGCCAGCAGTGAAGTTGTCGGGACAGCCTATGGCTACACCTTC. Translating it yields CASSEVVGTAYGYTF.

This clone came up once. The chain has TRBV7-6 and TRBJ1-4, with unresolved D. V gave up 5 bases and J gave up 6 bases, with 16 bases separating them. Germline V gene data show CDR1 as SGHVS and CDR2 as FNYEAQ. The length of the CDR3 is 15 residues. The CDR3 spells CASSVEVFGDEKLFF. The CDR3, as DNA: TGTGCCAGCAGCGTGGAGGTCTTCGGGGATGAAAAACTGTTTTTT. Together with reference TRBV7-6 and TRBJ1-4, the CDR3 gives the full variable domain: GAGVSQSPRYKVTKRGQDVALRCDPISGHVSLYWYRQALGQGPEFLTYFNYEAQQDKSGLPNDRFSAERPEGSISTLTIQRTEQRDSAMYRCASSVEVFGDEKLFFGSGTQLSVL.

The chain is built from TRBV9 and TRBJ2-3; 8 nucleotides agree with TRBD2. Unmatched junction bases numbered 6, after V lost 3 bases and J lost 0 bases. The CDR3 sequence is 16 residues long. Germline V gene sequence: CDR1 SGDLS, CDR2 YYNGEE. CDR3 DNA sequence: TGTGCCAGCAGCGCCGGACTAGCAGCTAGCACAGATACGCAGTATTTT. This codes for CASSAGLAASTDTQYF. Variable domain in full (rest from reference TRBV9 and TRBJ2-3): DSGVTQTPKHLITATGQRVTLRCSPRSGDLSVYWYQQSLDQGLQFLIQYYNGEERAKGNILERFSAQQFPDLHSELNLSSLELGDSALYFCASSAGLAASTDTQYFGPGTRLTVL.

V gene TRBV28 combines with J gene TRBJ2-7; the D call may be TRBD1 or TRBD2 (6 bases each). From germline, CDR1 is MDHEN and CDR2 SYDVKM. The CDR3 totals 15 residues. V dropped 5 bases and J dropped 9 bases, with 23 bases sitting between them. The CDR3 bases are TGTGCCAGCAGTCTCCGGGGGCAGTTTGACCAAGCGCAGTACTTC. It encodes CASSLRGQFDQAQYF.

The genes are TRBV4-3 and TRBJ2-3; D not resolved. Germline CDR1 LGHNA, CDR2 YSLEER. The CDR3 runs to 14 residues. Trimming stripped 0 bases from V and 1 base from J, with 5 bases between. In nucleotides, the CDR3 is TGCGCCAGCAGCCAAGATCCCGGCACAGATACGCAGTATTTT. Amino acid sequence: CASSQDPGTDTQYF.

This clone showed up just once. This chain uses TRBV6-5 with TRBJ2-3, with D possibly being TRBD1 (5 bases). Germline V gene data show CDR1 as MNHEY and CDR2 as SVGAGI. The V end was cut by 0 bases, the J end by 0 bases, with 7 bases between. The CDR3 totals 15 residues. The CDR3 is CASSYSTASTDTQYF. CDR3 coding DNA: TGTGCCAGCAGTTACTCGACAGCGAGCACAGATACGCAGTATTTT.

The V gene is TRBV7-6, the J gene TRBJ2-1; 9 bases match TRBD1. The ends lost 0 bases at V and 6 bases at J; junction bases unmatched: 6. This CDR3 region has 16 residues. CDR1 SGHVS and CDR2 FNYEAQ come from the germline V gene. In DNA, the CDR3 is TGTGCCAGCAGCTTAGCCAGGGACAGGGTCAGCAATGAGCAGTTCTTC. It codes for CASSLARDRVSNEQFF.

The rearrangement links TRBV6-5 to TRBJ1-3; D is uncertain. CDR1 and CDR2 (germline): MNHEY, SVGAGI. V lost 0 bases, J lost 0 bases, and 6 bases lay in between. This CDR3 has 15 amino acids. The CDR3 loop reads CASSYSGSSGNTIYF. CDR3 bases: TGTGCCAGCAGTTACTCGGGGTCCTCTGGAAACACCATATATTTT.

This chain uses TRBV2 with TRBJ2-7; D is undetermined. V lost 1 base, J lost 6 bases, and 7 bases lay in between. CDR1 and CDR2 from the germline V gene are SNHLY and FYNNEI. This CDR3 is built from 12 residues. DNA of the CDR3: TGTGCCAGCAGTGAAGGGGCCGGCGAGCAGTACTTC. Its protein product is CASSEGAGEQYF.

This chain uses TRBV6-6 with TRBJ2-7; 8 bases agree with TRBD2. V lost 6 bases to trimming and J lost 6 bases; unmatched junction nucleotides: 4. There are 12 residues in the CDR3. In germline, CDR1 is MNHNY, CDR2 SVGAGI (reference sequence). Here the CDR3 reads CASSGGVAEQYF. In nucleotides, the CDR3 is TGTGCCAGCAGCGGGGGGGTGGCCGAGCAGTACTTC.

CDR3 in amino acids: CASSFGGQGPDEQYF. CDR3 bases: TGTGCCAGCAGTTTTGGGGGACAGGGTCCAGACGAGCAGTACTTC. The chain couples TRBV28 to TRBJ2-7; 9 nucleotides align to TRBD1. Germline V lookup: CDR1 MDHEN, CDR2 SYDVKM. J lost 5 bases, V lost 3 bases, and 8 bases had no gene match. CDR3 length equals 15 residues.

This chain links TRBV28 with TRBJ2-5; D perhaps matches TRBD2 (5 bases). CDR1 is MDHEN and CDR2 is SYDVKM in the germline V gene. The CDR3 runs 12 residues. Trimming took 8 bases from V and 7 from J, leaving 14 bases between them. This chain's CDR3 is CASGAREGTQYF. The CDR3, as DNA: TGTGCCAGCGGCGCCCGTGAGGGGACCCAGTACTTC. Supplemented by reference TRBV28 and TRBJ2-5, the full variable domain reads DVKVTQSSRYLVKRTGEKVFLECVQDMDHENMFWYRQDPGLGLRLIYFSYDVKMKEKGDIPEGYSVSREKKERFSLILESASTNQTSMYLCASGAREGTQYFGPGTRLLVL.

The chain couples TRBV7-2 to TRBJ2-3, with TRBD2 identical over 13 bases. V shed 3 bases and J 4 bases; nucleotides not matched to a gene: 7. CDR1 is SGHTA and CDR2 is FQGNSA in the germline V gene. The CDR3 runs to 17 residues. The CDR3 nucleotides read TGTGCCAGCAGCTTTAGGACTAGCGGGAGCCCCGCAGATACGCAGTATTTT. Protein product: CASSFRTSGSPADTQYF. Based on the CDR3 plus reference TRBV7-2 and TRBJ2-3, the full variable domain is GAGVSQSPSNKVTEKGKDVELRCDPISGHTALYWYRQSLGQGLEFLIYFQGNSAPDKSGLPSDRFSAERTGGSVSTLTIQRTQQEDSAVYLCASSFRTSGSPADTQYFGPGTRLTVL.

The rearrangement links TRBV9 to TRBJ2-2, with 8 bases that match TRBD1. Per germline, CDR1 SGDLS and CDR2 YYNGEE. The CDR3 is 14 residues long. V lost 4 bases, J lost 10 bases, and 9 bases stayed unmatched. The CDR3 is CASSFRTGSVELFF. The CDR3 DNA reads TGTGCCAGCAGCTTTCGGACAGGGTCGGTGGAGCTGTTTTTT.

In this sample, this clone turned up once. The chain combines TRBV6-5 with TRBJ2-3; 9 nucleotides align to TRBD1. Germline V gene lookup returns CDR1 MNHEY and CDR2 SVGAGI. V trimming: 5 bases; J trimming: 2 bases; junction bases outside the gene matches: 5. This CDR3 has 15 amino acids. The CDR3 region is CASSGRDRATDTQYF. CDR3 bases: TGTGCCAGCAGTGGCCGGGACAGGGCCACAGATACGCAGTATTTT.

This CDR3 is CASSSTLAGGHNEQYF. CDR3 nucleotide sequence: TGTGCCAGCAGTTCCACCTTAGCGGGAGGGCACAACGAGCAGTACTTC. The J gene is TRBJ2-7, the V gene TRBV28, with TRBD2 matching over 11 bases. V trimming: 4 bases; J trimming: 5 bases; junction bases outside the gene matches: 10. The CDR3 extends over 16 amino acids. Per the germline V gene, CDR1 is MDHEN and CDR2 is SYDVKM.

V and J are TRBV4-1 and TRBJ1-1, with unresolved D. The germline V gene has CDR1 MGHRA and CDR2 YSYEKL. The CDR3 totals 14 residues. Trimming stripped 1 base from V and 1 base from J, with 7 bases between. CDR3 region: CASSQVPGNTEAFF. In nucleotides, the CDR3 is TGCGCCAGCAGCCAAGTACCGGGGAACACTGAAGCTTTCTTT.

This chain links TRBV2 with TRBJ2-7; TRBD2 aligns across 9 bases. This CDR3 has 14 amino acids. V trimming: 3 bases; J trimming: 6 bases; junction bases outside the gene matches: 6. Germline CDR1 SNHLY, CDR2 FYNNEI. In nucleotides, the CDR3 is TGTGCCAGCAGTGACTTGGGCGGGAGGGTCGAGCAGTACTTC. Translating gives CASSDLGGRVEQYF.

The rearrangement joins TRBV9 to TRBJ2-7; 8 bases agree with TRBD1. The CDR3 extends over 12 amino acids. V was pared by 4 bases and J by 6 bases, with 3 bases of the junction left unmatched. Germline V lookup: CDR1 SGDLS, CDR2 YYNGEE. As DNA, the CDR3 is TGTGCCAGCAGCTCGGACAGGGTCGAGCAGTACTTC. Its translation: CASSSDRVEQYF.

The chain couples TRBV27 to TRBJ1-5; D may be TRBD1 (6 bases). CDR1 MNHEY and CDR2 SMNVEV come from the germline V gene (reference sequence). This CDR3 has 17 amino acids. V gave up 5 bases and J gave up 0 bases, with 17 bases separating them. CDR3 amino acids: CASSPFPGALSNQPQHF. DNA for the CDR3: TGTGCCAGCAGTCCATTTCCGGGGGCCCTTAGCAATCAGCCCCAGCATTTT.

CDR3 coding DNA: TGTGCCAGCAGCACCCGACTAGAGCAGTTCTTC. Encoded protein: CASSTRLEQFF. V and J are TRBV7-2 and TRBJ2-1; TRBD2 might be the D (5 bases). Between the trimmed V and J ends, which lost 5 bases and 10 bases, there was a span of 9 bases. CDR1 and CDR2 from the germline V gene are SGHTA and FQGNSA. This CDR3 region has 11 residues.

The genes are TRBV27 and TRBJ2-7, with 7 bases aligning to TRBD1. V dropped 6 bases and J dropped 2; count of bases not matched to a gene: 7. Germline V lookup: CDR1 MNHEY, CDR2 SMNVEV (reference sequence). The CDR3 consists of 14 residues. The CDR3 here is CASRQDRVAYEQYF. The CDR3 DNA follows: TGTGCCAGCAGGCAAGACAGGGTAGCCTACGAGCAGTACTTC.

This chain links TRBV4-3 with TRBJ1-2; the D is unclear. Germline V CDR1 and CDR2: LGHNA, YSLEER. The CDR3 has 14 residues. Trimming left V 0 bases short and J 2 bases short, with 7 bases between. For the CDR3, the DNA is TGCGCCAGCAGCCAAGATCAAGGGAACTATGGCTACACCTTC. It translates to CASSQDQGNYGYTF.